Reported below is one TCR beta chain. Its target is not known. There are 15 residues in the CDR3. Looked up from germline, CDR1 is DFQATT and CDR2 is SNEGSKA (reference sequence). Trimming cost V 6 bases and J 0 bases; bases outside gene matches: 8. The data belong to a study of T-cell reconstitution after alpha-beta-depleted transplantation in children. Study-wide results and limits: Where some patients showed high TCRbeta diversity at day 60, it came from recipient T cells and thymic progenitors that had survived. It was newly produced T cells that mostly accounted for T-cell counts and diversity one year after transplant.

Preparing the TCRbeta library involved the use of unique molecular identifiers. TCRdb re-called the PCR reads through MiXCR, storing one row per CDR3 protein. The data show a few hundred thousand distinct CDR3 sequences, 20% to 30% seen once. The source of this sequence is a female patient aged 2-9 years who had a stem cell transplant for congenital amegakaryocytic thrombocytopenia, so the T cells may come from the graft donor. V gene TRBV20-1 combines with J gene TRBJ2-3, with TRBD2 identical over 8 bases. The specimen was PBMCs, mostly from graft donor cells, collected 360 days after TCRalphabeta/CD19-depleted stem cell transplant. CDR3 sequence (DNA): TGCAGTGCGTGGACTAGCAGAACTAGCACAGATACGCAGTATTTT. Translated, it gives CSAWTSRTSTDTQYF.